These 26 T cell receptor beta chains were sequenced from one sample in a study of regulatory T cells in long-lasting Graves disease. The sample's time point: newly diagnosed GD, antithyroid drugs for less than 3 months. RNA extracted from PBMCs served as the sequencing template. Researchers made TCR beta libraries by using iRepertoire HTBI primers and running Arm-PCR on CDR3 regions. MiXCR was run by TCRdb on the multiplex PCR reads, yielding one entry per CDR3 protein. The sample carries more than 400,000 distinct CDR3 sequences, around 15% recorded once. The sample also formed part of further work on T cells in Graves' hyperthyroidism and ophthalmopathy.

The sample consisted of peripheral blood mononuclear cells (PBMCs), taken at new diagnosis, from a patient treated with antithyroid drugs. The receptors originated from a man aged 40-49 years with Graves disease.

This clonotype was detected ten times or more. The chain joins TRBV18 to TRBJ1-5, with 8 bases fitting TRBD1. Germline lookup yields CDR1 KGHSH and CDR2 LQKENI. J lost 6 bases, V lost 5 bases, and 9 bases had no gene match. There are 15 residues in the CDR3. Here the CDR3 reads CASSNSTGVFQPQHF. CDR3 nucleotide sequence: TGTGCCAGCTCAAACTCGACAGGGGTTTTTCAGCCCCAGCATTTT.

There are many counts of this clonotype. The V gene is TRBV20-1, the J gene TRBJ2-7; 9 bases map to TRBD2. CDR1 and CDR2 (germline): DFQATT, SNEGSKA (reference sequence). With V trimmed by 2 bases and J by 4 bases, 3 bases remained unmatched. The CDR3 is 13 amino acids. CDR3 loop: CSARSLAGYEQYF. In nucleotides, the CDR3 is TGCAGTGCTAGAAGCCTAGCGGGGTACGAGCAGTACTTC.

The chain joins TRBV6-1 to TRBJ2-7, with D maybe TRBD1 (5 bases). The CDR3 totals 15 residues. V lost 4 bases, J lost 2 bases, and 15 bases lay in between. Germline-derived CDR1 and CDR2 are MNHNS and SASEGT. The CDR3: CASSVSGQGTYEQYF. The CDR3 bases are TGTGCCAGCAGTGTAAGTGGACAAGGGACCTACGAGCAGTACTTC.

The chain has TRBV28 and TRBJ2-1, with 11 bases aligning to TRBD2. J gave up 9 bases and V 8 bases, and 12 bases lay outside the gene matches. The germline V gene has CDR1 MDHEN and CDR2 SYDVKM. The CDR3 is made up of 15 amino acids. The CDR3 loop reads CASRSIAGGRGEQFF. Written as DNA, the CDR3 is TGTGCCAGCCGATCGATAGCGGGAGGGAGGGGTGAGCAGTTCTTC.

The chain is built from TRBV12-3 or TRBV12-4 and TRBJ1-6; D not resolved. V was pared by 5 bases and J by 0 bases, with 5 bases between. This CDR3 has 14 residues. The CDR3 is CASSKSSYNSPLHF. DNA of the CDR3: TGTGCCAGCAGTAAAAGCTCCTATAATTCACCCCTCCACTTT.

This clonotype occurred many times. The chain joins TRBV6-2 or TRBV6-3 to TRBJ2-3, with D tentatively TRBD1 (5 bases). The CDR3 is made up of 18 amino acids. Germline V gives CDR1 MNHEY, CDR2 SVGEGT. The V gene lost 5 bases and the J gene lost 1 base, with 22 bases spanning the gap. Here the CDR3 DNA reads TGTGCCAGCAGTGCCTCCCTGACGGGCAGGGTGGGCACAGATACGCAGTATTTT. Translation gives CASSASLTGRVGTDTQYF.

This clonotype was seen many times. The chain combines TRBV5-1 with TRBJ2-3; possible D gene TRBD2, 6 bases. CDR1 is SGHRS, CDR2 YFSETQ, per germline. V dropped 3 bases and J dropped 4 bases, with 15 bases sitting between them. The CDR3 totals 15 residues. The CDR3 DNA reads TGCGCCAGCAGCTCAACGGGAGCCGCCCCAGATACGCAGTATTTT. Amino acids: CASSSTGAAPDTQYF. Full variable domain (remainder filled in from reference TRBV5-1 and TRBJ2-3): KAGVTQTPRYLIKTRGQQVTLSCSPISGHRSVSWYQQTPGQGLQFLFEYFSETQRNKGNFPGRFSGRQFSNSRSEMNVSTLELGDSALYLCASSSTGAAPDTQYFGPGTRLTVL.

This clonotype occurred many times. V gene TRBV5-1 combines with J gene TRBJ2-7; tentatively, D is TRBD1 or TRBD2 (5 bases each). Germline CDR1 SGHRS, CDR2 YFSETQ. V dropped 3 bases and J dropped 4 bases, with 14 bases sitting between them. This CDR3 is 14 amino acids long. The CDR3 bases are TGCGCCAGCAGCTCAGGGACGGTTCAATACGAGCAGTACTTC. Its translation is CASSSGTVQYEQYF.

The sample holds one count of this clonotype. Only one base separates this from a far larger clonotype, so it likely reflects a read error. The chain couples TRBV11-1 to TRBJ2-3, with 8 bases that match TRBD2. The J call may be wrong; the DNA end is better matched by TRBJ2-1. This CDR3 spans 15 amino acids. Per germline, CDR1 SGHAT and CDR2 FQDESV (reference sequence). CDR3 loop: CAGSLESGTRSEQFF. CDR3 nucleotides: TGTGCCGGCAGCTTAGAAAGCGGGACTAGGAGTGAGCAGTTCTTC.

The rearrangement links TRBV6-1 to TRBJ2-5, with 8 bases matching TRBD2. CDR3 length: 14 residues. V lost 5 bases and J lost 5; bases outside the gene matches: 7. Germline CDR1 MNHNS, CDR2 SASEGT. CDR3 sequence (DNA): TGTGCCAGCAGTCTACAAGCGGGAGTTGAGACCCAGTACTTC. It encodes CASSLQAGVETQYF.

This clonotype was recorded many times. CDR3 residues: CASSSMRWREPYEQYF. The CDR3 DNA follows: TGTGCCAGCAGCTCTATGAGGTGGCGGGAACCCTACGAGCAGTACTTC. The chain uses TRBV7-2 and TRBJ2-7, with D possibly being TRBD2 (6 bases). Germline V gives CDR1 SGHTA, CDR2 FQGNSA. This CDR3 has 16 residues. Trimming removed 4 bases at V and 2 bases at J, with 18 bases between.

This clonotype occurred a few times. V and J are TRBV27 and TRBJ2-1; D gene unclear. This CDR3 has 12 residues. V was trimmed by 7 bases and J by 7 bases, leaving 11 bases between them. Germline CDR1 is MNHEY and CDR2 is SMNVEV (reference sequence). The CDR3 nucleotides read TGTGCCAGCATCCCCCCCGGGAATGAGCAGTTCTTC. It specifies CASIPPGNEQFF.

Comment on this clonotype: A much larger clone lies a single base off, so this may be a read error. The gene calls are TRBV6-1 and TRBJ2-2; D not certain. CDR1 MNHNS and CDR2 SASEGT come from the germline V gene. This CDR3 has 14 residues. With 7 bases removed from V and 5 bases from J, the gap between germline ends came to 14 bases. The CDR3 here is CASIPDPSTGELFF. The CDR3 DNA reads as TGTGCCAGCATTCCGGATCCAAGTACCGGGGAGCTGTTTTTT.

This clonotype showed up just a few times. The gene calls are TRBV7-9 and TRBJ2-1, with TRBD2 matching over 7 bases. V was clipped by 2 bases and J by 7 bases; unmatched bases: 11. The germline V gene encodes CDR1 SEHNR and CDR2 FQNEAQ (reference sequence). The CDR3 length is 16 residues. Here the CDR3 reads CASSLIGAGAGNEQFF. CDR3 bases: TGTGCCAGCAGCTTAATTGGTGCGGGAGCGGGTAATGAGCAGTTCTTC. Supplemented by reference TRBV7-9 and TRBJ2-1, the full variable domain reads DTGVSQNPRHKITKRGQNVTFRCDPISEHNRLYWYRQTLGQGPEFLTYFQNEAQLEKSRLLSDRFSAERPKGSFSTLEIQRTEQGDSAMYLCASSLIGAGAGNEQFFGPGTRLTVL.

The table lists this clonotype with many counts. The chain links TRBV3-1 to TRBJ2-5; D uncertain. Deletions cut 0 bases from V and 2 bases from J, with 10 bases between. Per germline, CDR1 LGHDT and CDR2 YNNKEL (reference sequence). The CDR3 extends over 15 amino acids. As DNA, the CDR3 is TGTGCCAGCAGCCAAGATCGGGCCGTACAAGAGACCCAGTACTTC. It is translated as CASSQDRAVQETQYF.

The table lists this clonotype with many counts. This chain links TRBV27 with TRBJ2-7, with 7 bases aligning to TRBD2. Germline lookup yields CDR1 MNHEY and CDR2 SMNVEV (reference sequence). This CDR3 region has 14 residues. V dropped 2 bases and J dropped 5; count of bases not matched to a gene: 6. CDR3: CASSLGGSGDEQYF. CDR3 bases: TGTGCCAGCAGTTTAGGCGGGAGTGGCGACGAGCAGTACTTC.

This clonotype was seen ten or more times. The V and J genes are TRBV13 and TRBJ1-6; D uncertain. The CDR3 covers 16 residues. Germline loops: CDR1 PRHDT, CDR2 FYEKMQ (reference sequence). Between the trimmed V and J ends, which lost 0 bases and 6 bases, there was a span of 12 bases. CDR3: CASSLGLGPSNSPLHF. Written as DNA, the CDR3 is TGTGCCAGCAGCTTAGGCCTAGGCCCAAGTAATTCACCCCTCCACTTT.

In its sample, this clonotype was seen many times. The chain links TRBV28 to TRBJ2-1; no reliable D call. V was shortened by 7 bases and J by 0 bases, with 7 bases between the two germline ends. In germline, CDR1 is MDHEN, CDR2 SYDVKM. The CDR3 length is 13 residues. This CDR3 is CASTDDSYNEQFF. DNA for the CDR3: TGTGCCAGCACTGACGACTCCTACAATGAGCAGTTCTTC.

The chain couples TRBV12-3 or TRBV12-4 to TRBJ2-2; D not resolved. CDR3 length: 14 amino acids. V dropped 4 bases and J dropped 5 bases, with 11 bases sitting between them. The CDR3 DNA follows: TGTGCCAGCAGTTCCCGAATAGAGACCGGGGAGCTGTTTTTT. Its protein is CASSSRIETGELFF.

This clonotype was found many times. V and J are TRBV7-9 and TRBJ2-7; D is possibly TRBD1 (5 bases). The length of the CDR3 is 13 residues. The germline CDR1 and CDR2 sequences are SEHNR and FQNEAQ (reference sequence). Trimming took off 0 bases at V and 5 bases at J, with 8 bases between the two ends. The CDR3 is CASSLALGDEQYF. Here the CDR3 DNA reads TGTGCCAGCAGCTTAGCTTTAGGGGACGAGCAGTACTTC. Filled out from reference TRBV7-9 and TRBJ2-7, the complete variable domain reads DTGVSQNPRHKITKRGQNVTFRCDPISEHNRLYWYRQTLGQGPEFLTYFQNEAQLEKSRLLSDRFSAERPKGSFSTLEIQRTEQGDSAMYLCASSLALGDEQYFGPGTRLTVT.

This chain links TRBV11-2 with TRBJ2-1; 9 nucleotides match TRBD2. This CDR3 has 16 residues. With 2 bases clipped from V and 7 bases from J, the junction kept 9 bases outside the gene matches. Per germline, CDR1 SGHAT and CDR2 FQNNGV. Here the CDR3 reads CASSLNGSGSRNEQFF. The CDR3 DNA reads as TGTGCCAGCAGCTTAAATGGTAGCGGGAGCAGAAATGAGCAGTTCTTC.

The chain carries TRBV25-1 and TRBJ1-6; D possibly corresponds to TRBD1 (6 bases). The CDR3 spans 14 residues. V was clipped by 8 bases and J by 3 bases, with 11 bases between them. Germline CDR1 and CDR2: MGHDK and SYGVNS. The CDR3 loop is CASSGVGYNSPLHF. The CDR3 DNA reads as TGTGCCAGCTCAGGGGTCGGCTATAATTCACCCCTCCACTTT.

This clonotype appeared many times. The rearrangement uses TRBV12-3 or TRBV12-4 and TRBJ2-1, with 11 bases fitting TRBD2. The J call is uncertain, as TRBJ2-5 better fits the DNA end. This CDR3 contains 16 residues. CDR3 loop: CASSSTTSGKRETQYF. Here the CDR3 DNA reads TGTGCCAGCAGCTCTACGACTAGCGGGAAACGAGAGACCCAGTACTTC.

The chain carries TRBV24-1 and TRBJ2-3; D is undetermined. This CDR3 is 13 amino acids long. The germline gives CDR1 KGHDR, CDR2 SFDVKD. Trimming took 9 bases from V and 2 from J, leaving 11 bases between them. CDR3 nucleotide sequence: TGTGCCACCCTAGACTTCTCCACAGATACGCAGTATTTT. Translating it yields CATLDFSTDTQYF.

This clonotype occurred once. J is TRBJ2-1 and V is TRBV5-1; D might be TRBD2 (5 bases). CDR1 is SGHRS and CDR2 is YFSETQ in the germline V gene. V lost 4 bases and J 11 bases, leaving 13 bases between the germline ends. The length of the CDR3 is 12 residues. The DNA for the CDR3 is TGCGCCAGCAGCACTTCTAGCAGGAAGCAGTTCTTC. Protein sequence: CASSTSSRKQFF.

In this sample, this clonotype turned up many times. The gene calls are TRBV20-1 and TRBJ2-7; D is tentatively TRBD1 or TRBD2 (5 bases each). Germline V gene data show CDR1 as DFQATT and CDR2 as SNEGSKA (reference sequence). V lost 3 bases and J 2 bases, leaving 11 bases between the germline ends. The CDR3 runs 13 residues. Written as DNA, the CDR3 is TGCAGTGCTAGCGCCGGGGCCGCCTACGAGCAGTACTTC. The encoded protein is CSASAGAAYEQYF.